This T cell receptor (beta chain) is from a study of a mutant IDH1 vaccine in newly diagnosed glioma. Clones were sequenced by immunoSEQ multiplex PCR, and TCRdb holds only the in-frame ones, with some missing. Of about 60,000 clones in the sample, approximately 84% were seen once. Time point specified: week 11, during vaccination. Each dose of the vaccine consisted of 300 ug of mutant IDH1 20-mer peptide, with topical imiquimod. Newly diagnosed WHO grade 3 or 4 IDH1-mutant, ATRX-lost astrocytomas were identified in the donors. Details on this clone: The target antigen is unknown.

The germline V gene has CDR1 SGHTA and CDR2 FQGTGA. The CDR3 is 16 residues long. V lost 1 base and J lost 2; bases outside the gene matches: 5. J is TRBJ2-3 and V is TRBV7-3; TRBD2 matches at 8 bases. The clonotype was recovered from a woman aged 45-65 years with glioma. Here the sequenced sample was PBMCs, taken from a glioma patient whose treatment included an IDH1 peptide vaccine. The CDR3 spells CASSLSDGGDTDTQYF. The CDR3 bases are TGTGCCAGCAGCTTAAGTGACGGGGGGGACACAGATACGCAGTATTTT.